This T cell receptor beta chain was sequenced in a study of blood T cell repertoires in COVID-19. As for the study in general: COVID-19 samples collected from the United States, Italy and Spain covered acute and convalescent phases. PBMCs, B-cell-depleted T cells, or T cells were the source of the cDNA or gDNA that made up the material.

Per the study methods: Amplification from reference gene primers served as the basis for estimated nucleated cell counts. TCRdb keeps only in-frame clones here, not all; method: immunoSEQ multiplex PCR. The DNA was the basis for D and trimming; V, J and clone size are from that table. The profile covers fewer than 250,000 clones, with more than 80% appearing a single time and roughly 5.5% taken by the ten largest. The source is a human donor in a cohort sampled during active COVID-19. Sample: peripheral blood.

CDR3 sequence (DNA): TGTGCCAGCAGTTTTCTCACCGGGACTCCCCAAGAGACCCAGTACTTC. Translation gives CASSFLTGTPQETQYF. The chain has TRBV6-6 and TRBJ2-5; TRBD2 might be the D (6 bases). This CDR3 contains 16 residues. Germline V gene lookup returns CDR1 MNHNY and CDR2 SVGAGI (reference sequence). V was cut by 4 bases and J by 1 base, with 16 bases left in between.